This T cell receptor (beta chain) was captured in a study of blood T cell repertoires in COVID-19. The wider study: Samples taken during acute and convalescent COVID-19 were collected in the United States, Italy and Spain. The cDNA or gDNA used as material had been derived from T cells, B-cell-depleted T cells, or PBMCs.

V was pared by 0 bases and J by 2 bases, with 11 bases between. CDR3 size: 15 residues. Germline V lookup: CDR1 LGHDT, CDR2 YNNKEL (reference sequence). Participant age was roughly 18 to 100 years, and participants resided in 24 US areas. Clones were read by immunoSEQ multiplex PCR, and TCRdb kept only the in-frame ones, dropping some. The table shows around 300,000 clones, with about 83% occurring only once. The chain combines TRBV3-1 (or the pseudogene TRBV3-2) with TRBJ2-7; TRBD2 might be the D (6 bases). Sequences were obtained from PBMCs or T cells enriched from blood (not recorded which). The sequence was obtained from a woman in her thirties or forties who had recovered from COVID-19. In nucleotides, the CDR3 is TGTGCCAGCAGCCAAGACTCCCGCGGGACCTACGAGCAGTACTTC. Translating it yields CASSQDSRGTYEQYF.